This T cell receptor (beta chain) was captured by sequencing in a study of beta chain features in type 1 diabetes. A few counts support this clone. Isolated RNA was reverse transcribed in full, so expressed TCRB transcripts were sequenced. Profiled with immunoSEQ multiplex PCR; TCRdb holds only in-frame clones, not every one. This table holds hundreds of thousands of clones, 12% to 15% found once. Germline CDR1 SGHRS, CDR2 YFSETQ. After removal of 0 bases from V and 0 bases from J, the junction contained 3 bases not matched to a gene. The CDR3 loop spans 15 amino acids. Sequences were obtained from central memory CD4+ T cells from blood. The sequence was obtained from a young man in good health. This sequence joins TRBV5-1 and TRBJ2-7; TRBD1 matches at 7 bases. DNA of the CDR3: TGCGCCAGCAGCTTGGACAGGGGCAGCTCCTACGAGCAGTACTTC. As protein: CASSLDRGSSYEQYF.